Listed below are T cell receptor beta chains from one sample, sequenced in a study of blood T cell repertoires in COVID-19. The protocol was immunoSEQ multiplex PCR, while the TCRdb copy is restricted to in-frame clones and leaves out a portion. The repertoire has fewer than 110,000 clones, roughly 80% of them found once; the top ten carry 4.2%. Sequenced material: peripheral blood. These receptors came from a human donor in a cohort sampled during active COVID-19. Both conserved end residues are part of each CDR3. A D gene is named only where the DNA matches it firmly. Part of the rows lack a size; the others show once, few, many or a class for expanded clones.

j_call clone_size d_call v_call cdr3_aa cdr3_nt
TRBJ2-5 - - TRBV5-1 CASSLGRYQETQYF TGCGCCAGCAGCTTGGGGCGGTACCAAGAGACCCAGTACTTC
TRBJ1-1 - - TRBV2 CASSERETEAFF TGTGCCAGCAGTGAACGCGAGACTGAAGCTTTCTTT
TRBJ2-2 - - TRBV5-4 CASSLLGGSNTGELFF TGTGCCAGCAGCTTGCTCGGAGGGTCGAACACCGGGGAGCTGTTTTTT
TRBJ2-1 few TRBD2 TRBV5-1 CASSLVGAGGSPNEQFF TGCGCCAGCAGCTTGGTAGGGGCGGGCGGGAGCCCCAATGAGCAGTTCTTC
TRBJ1-2 - TRBD1 TRBV11-1 CASSQSGTEKSYGYTF TGTGCCAGCAGCCAGTCCGGGACAGAAAAAAGCTATGGCTACACCTTC
TRBJ2-7 - TRBD1 TRBV6-1 CASSEAGQGSYEQYF TGTGCCAGCAGTGAAGCGGGACAGGGGTCCTACGAGCAGTACTTC
TRBJ1-4 - TRBD1 TRBV7-9 CASSSTGESEKLFF TGTGCCAGCAGCTCGACAGGGGAGAGTGAAAAACTGTTTTTT
TRBJ2-4 once TRBD1 TRBV19 CASSLRQGGENIQYF TGTGCCAGTAGTCTCCGACAGGGCGGAGAAAACATTCAGTACTTC
TRBJ1-1 - - TRBV18 CASSPTISERTEAFF TGTGCCAGCTCACCCACGATTTCGGAGCGGACTGAAGCTTTCTTT
TRBJ1-2 few TRBD1 TRBV5-1 CASQTGTGAHGYTF TGCGCCAGTCAAACCGGGACAGGGGCCCATGGCTACACCTTC
TRBJ2-1 once TRBD2 TRBV11-3 CASSLGGSSYNEQFF TGTGCCAGCAGCTTAGGCGGGAGCTCCTACAATGAGCAGTTCTTC
TRBJ2-5 - - TRBV3-1/TRBV3-2 CASSQEYGRETQYF TGTGCCAGCAGCCAAGAGTATGGCAGGGAGACCCAGTACTTC
TRBJ2-3 - TRBD2 TRBV24-1 CATSDPRREGTTDTQYF TGTGCCACCAGTGATCCTAGGCGGGAGGGTACCACAGATACGCAGTATTTT
TRBJ2-7 - TRBD1 TRBV6-5 CASTQTGGYEQYF TGTGCCAGCACACAGACAGGGGGCTACGAGCAGTACTTC
TRBJ1-6 - TRBD1 TRBV6-5 CASSTTGGGNSPLHF TGTGCCAGCAGTACGACAGGGGGTGGTAATTCACCCCTCCACTTT
TRBJ2-1 - TRBD2 TRBV27 CASIPSGRYNEQFF TGTGCCAGCATTCCTAGCGGGAGATATAATGAGCAGTTCTTC
TRBJ2-2 - - TRBV7-2 CASSWGQNTGELFF TGTGCCAGCAGCTGGGGACAAAACACCGGGGAGCTGTTTTTT
TRBJ2-2 - - TRBV7-9 CASTPFPGNTGELFF TGTGCCAGCACCCCATTCCCGGGGAACACCGGGGAGCTGTTTTTT
TRBJ1-2 - - TRBV6-9 CASSPPGQSYGYTF TGTGCCAGCAGTCCCCCCGGACAGTCTTATGGCTACACCTTC
TRBJ1-5 - - TRBV6-2/TRBV6-3 CASSQNFRLGNQPQHF TGTGCCAGCAGTCAAAACTTCAGACTGGGCAATCAGCCCCAGCATTTT
TRBJ1-4 - - TRBV14 CASSHGLTSTNEKLFF TGTGCCAGCAGCCACGGACTTACTTCAACTAATGAAAAACTGTTTTTT
TRBJ2-1 - - TRBV3-1/TRBV3-2 CASSLRIGPEINEQFF TGTGCCAGCAGTCTCCGTATCGGCCCGGAGATCAATGAGCAGTTCTTC
TRBJ1-5 - - TRBV27 CASSLGIYQPQHF TGTGCCAGCAGTTTGGGCATCTATCAGCCCCAGCATTTT
TRBJ2-7 - - TRBV11-2 CASSSRVGAGGEQYF TGTGCCAGCAGCTCCCGAGTGGGTGCCGGGGGCGAGCAGTACTTC
TRBJ2-1 - - TRBV4-3 CASSQDRSGEQFF TGCGCCAGCAGCCAAGACCGGAGTGGTGAGCAGTTCTTC
TRBJ1-1 - TRBD1 TRBV5-1 CASSLPQGVLNTEAFF TGCGCCAGCAGCTTGCCCCAGGGGGTGTTGAACACTGAAGCTTTCTTT
TRBJ2-5 - TRBD1 TRBV7-3 CASSSGTGAGAQYF TGTGCCAGCAGTTCCGGGACAGGGGCCGGGGCCCAGTACTTC
TRBJ2-7 - TRBD1 TRBV3-1/TRBV3-2 CASSPLGDSGPKYF TGTGCCAGCAGCCCTCTAGGGGACAGTGGCCCCAAGTACTTC
TRBJ1-1 few - TRBV7-9 CASSLVAVNTEAFF TGTGCCAGCAGCTTAGTAGCAGTGAACACTGAAGCTTTCTTT
TRBJ1-1 once TRBD1 TRBV27 CASSLLVGQGPTEAFF TGTGCCAGCAGTTTGTTAGTGGGACAGGGTCCCACTGAAGCTTTCTTT
TRBJ2-7 - - TRBV12-3/TRBV12-4 CASSLRGAYEQYF TGTGCCAGCAGCCTCAGGGGGGCCTACGAGCAGTACTTC
TRBJ2-1 - TRBD2 TRBV9 CASSVVGGSSYNEQFF TGTGCCAGCAGCGTAGTTGGCGGGAGCTCCTACAATGAGCAGTTCTTC
TRBJ2-7 - - TRBV12-3/TRBV12-4 CASSPGQYEQYF TGTGCCAGCAGTCCAGGACAGTACGAGCAGTACTTC
TRBJ2-3 - - TRBV19 CASSTPRETDTQYF TGTGCCAGTAGCACTCCCCGGGAAACAGATACGCAGTATTTT
TRBJ1-6 - TRBD1 TRBV28 CASSAGQGLAYNSPLHF TGTGCCAGCAGTGCTGGACAGGGGTTAGCCTATAATTCACCCCTCCACTTT
TRBJ2-7 - TRBD2 TRBV19 CASSIEGLASYEQYF TGTGCCAGTAGTATAGAAGGACTAGCGTCCTACGAGCAGTACTTC
TRBJ1-3 - - TRBV7-9 CASSSQTLSSGNTIYF TGTGCCAGCAGCAGTCAGACACTGAGCTCTGGAAACACCATATATTTT
TRBJ2-1 - TRBD2 TRBV7-3 CASSLNQGGGRLGEQFF TGTGCCAGCAGCTTAAATCAGGGCGGCGGGAGACTAGGCGAGCAGTTCTTC
TRBJ2-2 - - TRBV2 CASTKQGAGELFF TGTGCCAGCACCAAACAGGGAGCCGGGGAGCTGTTTTTT
TRBJ2-7 - TRBD2 TRBV5-1 CASSPPLAGVWEQYF TGCGCCAGCAGCCCTCCCCTAGCGGGAGTTTGGGAGCAGTACTTC
TRBJ1-4 - - TRBV30 CAWSVNSLNEKLFF TGTGCCTGGAGTGTAAACAGCCTTAATGAAAAACTGTTTTTT
TRBJ2-6 - - TRBV9 CASSIGHSGANVLTF TGTGCCAGCAGCATCGGACACTCTGGGGCCAACGTCCTGACTTTC
TRBJ2-3 few TRBD2 TRBV7-2 CASSLFMTSGSRPDTQYF TGTGCCAGCAGCTTATTTATGACTAGCGGGAGTCGGCCAGATACGCAGTATTTT
TRBJ1-4 - - TRBV27 CASSSNQGGGNEKLFF TGTGCCAGCAGTTCGAACCAGGGAGGGGGGAATGAAAAACTGTTTTTT
TRBJ2-5 - - TRBV11-2 CASSATVNRVIQETQYF TGTGCCAGCAGCGCCACCGTAAACCGGGTTATCCAAGAGACCCAGTACTTC
TRBJ1-6 - - TRBV5-4 CASSSTQGEFSPLHF TGTGCCAGCAGCTCGACACAGGGAGAGTTTTCACCCCTCCACTTT
TRBJ2-5 once TRBD2 TRBV19 CASSLRTSLETQYF TGTGCCAGTAGTCTTCGGACTAGTTTGGAGACCCAGTACTTC
TRBJ1-1 - - TRBV11-2 CASSPLWGGNTEAFF TGTGCCAGCAGCCCGTTATGGGGGGGGAACACTGAAGCTTTCTTT
TRBJ2-5 - TRBD2 TRBV9 CASSFSGLQETQYF TGTGCCAGCAGCTTTAGCGGGTTACAAGAGACCCAGTACTTC
TRBJ1-2 once - TRBV5-1 CASSLNSNGYTF TGCGCCAGCAGCTTGAACAGTAACGGCTACACCTTC
TRBJ1-2 - - TRBV28 CASTKAGRAGGYTF TGTGCCAGCACCAAGGCAGGGAGGGCGGGCGGCTACACCTTC